This T cell receptor (beta chain) appears in the sequencing data of a study of CD8 T cells in ankylosing spondylitis. TCRdb analysed the 5' RACE reads with MiXCR anew, one entry per CDR3 protein. The data show over 200,000 distinct CDR3 sequences, 10% seen once. The V and J ends lost 7 bases and 6 bases respectively, with 13 bases between them. Germline loops: CDR1 SNHLY, CDR2 FYNNEI. The CDR3 contains 14 residues. Regarding this clonotype: Its matching antigen is unknown.

Study-level findings and limits: In reactive arthritis synovial fluid and blood, some motif variants had been reported before. Disease-associated clones were reportedly significantly overrepresented in matched ankylosing spondylitis synovial fluid.

The rearrangement uses TRBV2 and TRBJ1-6, with a possible D match to TRBD1 (5 bases). Sequencing was done on a sample of blood, either unsorted or a sorted T cell fraction (not recorded which). The sequence came from a male donor with ankylosing spondylitis or in good health (not recorded which). This CDR3 is CASIAGTGNSPLHF. The CDR3 DNA follows: TGTGCCAGCATTGCCGGGACGGGTAATTCACCCCTCCACTTT.